The 20 T cell receptor beta chains below were found in one sample sequenced in a study of human thymus T cells. Thymic resections from corrective heart surgery supplied the tissue. Assay used: immunoSEQ multiplex PCR; TCRdb lists only in-frame clones, some missing. The sample includes roughly 130,000 clones, around 94% of them seen just once. Sequences were obtained from thymus tissue. Receptors were obtained from a boy under two years old with a congenital heart defect but otherwise immunologically healthy.

The genes are TRBV9 and TRBJ1-5; unclear D gene. CDR3 length: 15 amino acids. V was trimmed by 0 bases and J by 0 bases, leaving 7 bases between them. CDR1 is SGDLS, CDR2 YYNGEE, per germline. CDR3 protein: CASSVDDNSNQPQHF. CDR3 sequence (DNA): TGTGCCAGCAGCGTAGATGACAATAGCAATCAGCCCCAGCATTTT.

The V gene is TRBV5-4, the J gene TRBJ1-2; D is unresolved. Germline assignment: CDR1 SGHNT and CDR2 YYREEE (reference sequence). V was pared by 3 bases and J by 1 base, with 10 bases between. CDR3 length: 14 amino acids. Written as DNA, the CDR3 is TGTGCCAGCAGCTCCGCTCAGAATAACTATGGCTACACCTTC. Protein sequence: CASSSAQNNYGYTF.

This chain links TRBV7-9 with TRBJ2-2, with 10 nucleotides matching TRBD1. Germline V gene lookup returns CDR1 SEHNR and CDR2 FQNEAQ (reference sequence). The CDR3 is 16 amino acids. With 5 bases clipped from V and 7 bases from J, the junction kept 10 bases outside the gene matches. For the CDR3, the DNA is TGTGCCAGCAGCGCCCGGGACAGGGGTGAAGGCGGGGAGCTGTTTTTT. Protein sequence: CASSARDRGEGGELFF.

The V and J genes are TRBV4-2 and TRBJ2-3; weak D call: TRBD2 (7 bases). The CDR3 length is 17 residues. Germline V gene data show CDR1 as LGHNA and CDR2 as YNFKEQ. Trimming cost V 0 bases and J 1 base, with 14 bases left between them. The DNA of the CDR3 is TGTGCCAGCAGCCAAGATATCGGGGGGCGCGGCACAGATACGCAGTATTTT. Translation gives CASSQDIGGRGTDTQYF.

The rearrangement joins TRBV4-3 to TRBJ2-1, with 10 bases that match TRBD1. The CDR3 has 17 residues. V trimming: 0 bases; J trimming: 8 bases; junction bases outside the gene matches: 10. Per germline, CDR1 LGHNA and CDR2 YSLEER. The CDR3, as DNA: TGCGCCAGCAGCCAAGATTTGAGACAGGGGGCTGTTTATGAGCAGTTCTTC. This gives the protein CASSQDLRQGAVYEQFF.

The genes are TRBV4-3 and TRBJ1-1, with TRBD1 matching 9 bases. The junction had 15 bases not matched to a gene; V was cut back by 0 bases and J by 1 base. The CDR3 length is 20 residues. Germline-derived CDR1 and CDR2 are LGHNA and YSLEER. As DNA, the CDR3 is TGCGCCAGCAGCCAAGATCCCCCCCCGGGACAGGGCCCTGAGAACACTGAAGCTTTCTTT. Translating gives CASSQDPPPGQGPENTEAFF.

The chain uses TRBV7-2 and TRBJ1-1, with D perhaps TRBD1 (5 bases). The germline CDR1 and CDR2 sequences are SGHTA and FQGNSA. The CDR3 loop spans 13 amino acids. Trimming took 5 bases from V and 5 from J, leaving 12 bases between them. In DNA form, the CDR3 reads TGTGCCAGCAGCCACAGGACGCCAACTGAAGCTTTCTTT. The encoded protein is CASSHRTPTEAFF.

The chain carries TRBV28 and TRBJ1-1, with D perhaps matching TRBD1 (5 bases). The length of the CDR3 is 19 residues. Deletions cut 5 bases from V and 5 bases from J, with 30 bases between. Germline loops: CDR1 MDHEN, CDR2 SYDVKM. The CDR3 loop is CASSPRTSRRTSLWTEAFF. CDR3 in DNA: TGTGCCAGCAGTCCACGGACCTCGCGACGGACATCCCTGTGGACTGAAGCTTTCTTT.

This chain joins TRBV9 and TRBJ2-3, with 11 nucleotides matching TRBD2. The CDR3 loop spans 16 amino acids. The germline V gene has CDR1 SGDLS and CDR2 YYNGEE. V dropped 0 bases and J dropped 3; count of bases not matched to a gene: 3. CDR3 nucleotide sequence: TGTGCCAGCAGCGTAGGGCGGACTAGCGGGACAGATACGCAGTATTTT. It is translated as CASSVGRTSGTDTQYF. Looking up the rest from reference TRBV9 and TRBJ2-3 gives the full variable domain: DSGVTQTPKHLITATGQRVTLRCSPRSGDLSVYWYQQSLDQGLQFLIQYYNGEERAKGNILERFSAQQFPDLHSELNLSSLELGDSALYFCASSVGRTSGTDTQYFGPGTRLTVL.

The chain is built from TRBV28 and TRBJ2-5; 7 nucleotides line up with TRBD2. There are 15 residues in the CDR3. The V and J ends lost 2 bases and 4 bases, in that order; junction bases with no gene match: 7. In germline, CDR1 is MDHEN, CDR2 SYDVKM. The CDR3 DNA is TGTGCCAGCAGTTTAGCGGGGGTTTCAGTAGAGACCCAGTACTTC. Translated: CASSLAGVSVETQYF. Drawing the rest from reference TRBV28 and TRBJ2-5, the complete variable domain is DVKVTQSSRYLVKRTGEKVFLECVQDMDHENMFWYRQDPGLGLRLIYFSYDVKMKEKGDIPEGYSVSREKKERFSLILESASTNQTSMYLCASSLAGVSVETQYFGPGTRLLVL.

This clone is a singleton in its sample. The chain combines TRBV4-1 with TRBJ2-5; D might be TRBD2 (7 bases). CDR3 length equals 18 residues. V was cut by 1 base and J by 3 bases, with 21 bases left in between. The germline CDR1 and CDR2 sequences are MGHRA and YSYEKL. In nucleotides, the CDR3 is TGCGCCAGCAGCCAAGCTGATCCGGGGGGCCCGGGTAAAGAGACCCAGTACTTC. Translated, it gives CASSQADPGGPGKETQYF.

This clone showed up just a few times. The chain has TRBV7-9 and TRBJ2-7; TRBD1 aligns across 8 bases. The CDR3 is 16 residues long. V dropped 5 bases and J dropped 3; count of bases not matched to a gene: 12. Germline CDR1 SEHNR, CDR2 FQNEAQ (reference sequence). The CDR3 sequence is CASSERKGQVFYEQYF. CDR3 sequence (DNA): TGTGCCAGCAGCGAGAGAAAGGGACAGGTGTTCTACGAGCAGTACTTC.

The chain carries TRBV6-5 and TRBJ1-6, with a tentative D call TRBD1 (5 bases). The CDR3 sequence is 16 residues long. Trimming left V 2 bases short and J 7 bases short, with 15 bases between. Germline V lookup: CDR1 MNHEY, CDR2 SVGAGI. CDR3 nucleotides: TGTGCCAGCAGTTACGGGAACAAGGGGAGAAATTCACCCCTCCACTTT. Amino acids: CASSYGNKGRNSPLHF.

The chain combines TRBV7-9 with TRBJ1-2; D is uncertain. The V end was cut by 1 base, the J end by 4 bases, with 19 bases between. Germline lookup yields CDR1 SEHNR and CDR2 FQNEAQ (reference sequence). The CDR3 loop spans 17 amino acids. CDR3 region: CASSLEIDTESCYGYTF. CDR3 in DNA: TGTGCCAGCAGCTTAGAGATAGACACAGAATCTTGCTATGGCTACACCTTC.

V usage is TRBV5-1 and J usage is TRBJ2-5; D might be TRBD1 (7 bases). The V and J ends lost 2 bases and 1 base respectively, with 15 bases between them. The CDR3 runs to 16 residues. From germline, CDR1 is SGHRS and CDR2 YFSETQ. Here the CDR3 reads CASSFRQGGVQETQYF. The CDR3 bases are TGCGCCAGCAGCTTTCGACAGGGAGGAGTCCAAGAGACCCAGTACTTC.

The chain is built from TRBV7-9 and TRBJ2-3, with TRBD1 matching over 7 bases. The CDR3 runs 16 residues. The trim removed 0 bases at V and 1 base at J, leaving 4 bases unmatched. The germline V gene encodes CDR1 SEHNR and CDR2 FQNEAQ (reference sequence). CDR3 protein: CASSLAGTEGTDTQYF. In DNA form, the CDR3 reads TGTGCCAGCAGCTTAGCGGGGACAGAAGGCACAGATACGCAGTATTTT.

The rearrangement uses TRBV19 and TRBJ1-6, with D unresolved. The CDR3 covers 13 residues. Germline V lookup: CDR1 LNHDA, CDR2 SQIVND (reference sequence). With 8 bases removed from V and 7 bases from J, the gap between germline ends came to 12 bases. CDR3 DNA sequence: TGTGCCAGTGGCCCAGTGGTAAATTCACCCCTCCACTTT. This encodes CASGPVVNSPLHF.

The J gene is TRBJ1-2, the V gene TRBV19; D is possibly TRBD1 (5 bases). The germline V and J ends were trimmed by 6 bases and 6 bases, with 11 bases remaining between them. CDR1 and CDR2 from the germline V gene are LNHDA and SQIVND (reference sequence). The CDR3 is 12 residues long. CDR3 in DNA: TGTGCCAGTAGCCACGGGGGTGATGGCTACACCTTC. Its protein product is CASSHGGDGYTF.

Here the CDR3 reads CATSRDVGGGGTGELFF. CDR3 bases: TGTGCCACCAGCAGAGATGTGGGCGGGGGAGGCACCGGGGAGCTGTTTTTT. V and J are TRBV15 and TRBJ2-2, with 7 bases identical to TRBD2. Looked up from germline, CDR1 is LNHNV and CDR2 is YYDKDF (reference sequence). V lost 0 bases and J lost 4; bases outside the gene matches: 8. The CDR3 has 17 amino acids.

The gene calls are TRBV9 and TRBJ2-1, with 9 bases that match TRBD1. V lost 4 bases, J lost 8 bases, and 13 bases stayed unmatched. Per the germline V gene, CDR1 is SGDLS and CDR2 is YYNGEE. The CDR3 runs 16 residues. This chain's CDR3 is CASSNRGLPGFDEQFF. DNA of the CDR3: TGTGCCAGCAGCAACAGGGGGCTCCCCGGGTTTGATGAGCAGTTCTTC.